Following are 2 T cell receptor beta chains from one sample sequenced in a study of PD-1 blockade in classical Hodgkin lymphoma. This sample's time point: cycle 4 day 1 (C4D1), after five to seven weeks of nivolumab. Each patient relapsed following autologous stem cell transplantation, and prior brentuximab vedotin exposure differed. Magnetic negative selection of thawed PBMCs was the method by which CD4+ T cells were purified. TCRdb's table, derived via immunoSEQ multiplex PCR, lists solely in-frame clones and lacks some. The table has fewer than 35,000 clones, about 86% seen once. The sequenced sample was CD4+ T cells from blood, obtained before the fourth cycle of nivolumab. All receptors derive from a human donor with classical Hodgkin lymphoma.

This clone was seen only a few times. The J gene is TRBJ1-2, the V gene TRBV19, with a weak D call TRBD1 (6 bases). The CDR3 is 13 amino acids. From germline, CDR1 is LNHDA and CDR2 SQIVND (reference sequence). V was shortened by 4 bases and J by 4 bases, with 10 bases between the two germline ends. CDR3 nucleotide sequence: TGTGCCAGTAGTACAGGGGCACCCTATGGCTACACCTTC. Encoded protein: CASSTGAPYGYTF. The whole variable domain, remainder taken from reference TRBV19 and TRBJ1-2, is DGGITQSPKYLFRKEGQNVTLSCEQNLNHDAMYWYRQDPGQGLRLIYYSQIVNDFQKGDIAEGYSVSREKKESFPLTVTSAQKNPTAFYLCASSTGAPYGYTFGSGTRLTVV.

The chain combines TRBV11-3 with TRBJ2-7; possible D gene TRBD2, 5 bases. Germline V lookup: CDR1 SGHNT, CDR2 YENEEA. V lost 1 base and J lost 5, with 15 bases in between. The CDR3 contains 15 residues. CDR3 nucleotide sequence: TGTGCCAGCAGCTTAGGGCTAGCCGATAGGCACGAGCAGTACTTC. Translating gives CASSLGLADRHEQYF.